This passage covers 27 T cell receptor beta chains from one sample sequenced in a study of OX40 agonist ivuxolimab in advanced cancers. Using immunoSEQ multiplex PCR, the repertoire was profiled, and TCRdb retains in-frame clones only, with some absent. Among over 55,000 clones, roughly nine tenths were seen once, and the ten largest hold 1.1%. This material consisted of CD4+ or CD8+ T cells sorted from blood, taken in a trial of the OX40 agonist ivuxolimab. These receptors were collected from an adult with an advanced solid tumor such as melanoma, head and neck, liver or kidney cancer.

The chain has TRBV2 and TRBJ2-1; the match to TRBD2 covers 9 bases. Germline V lookup: CDR1 SNHLY, CDR2 FYNNEI. The CDR3 is made up of 15 amino acids. The trim removed 7 bases at V and 9 bases at J, leaving 13 bases unmatched. The CDR3 bases are TGTGCCAGCAACGAACGGGCTAGCGGGGACGGTGAGCAGTTCTTC. Translated, it gives CASNERASGDGEQFF.

This rearrangement joins TRBV5-1 to TRBJ2-5; TRBD2 is a possible D gene (5 bases). The CDR3 loop spans 16 amino acids. V dropped 4 bases and J dropped 1 base, with 17 bases sitting between them. Germline lookup yields CDR1 SGHRS and CDR2 YFSETQ. The CDR3 protein is CASSPAPASTQETQYF. The CDR3, as DNA: TGCGCCAGCAGCCCGGCCCCGGCTAGCACCCAAGAGACCCAGTACTTC.

The chain is built from TRBV11-2 and TRBJ2-2; D perhaps matches TRBD2 (5 bases). The CDR3 runs 16 residues. V lost 0 bases and J lost 8, with 16 bases in between. The germline V gene encodes CDR1 SGHAT and CDR2 FQNNGV. The CDR3 reads CASSLDASPGIGELFF. Here the CDR3 DNA reads TGTGCCAGCAGCTTAGATGCTAGCCCGGGGATTGGGGAGCTGTTTTTT.

This chain uses TRBV2 with TRBJ2-7; D is unresolved. The germline V gene encodes CDR1 SNHLY and CDR2 FYNNEI. Deletions cut 11 bases from V and 3 bases from J, with 17 bases between. The CDR3 has 13 amino acids. This CDR3 reads CAQSAPGGYEQYF. DNA for the CDR3: TGTGCCCAGTCTGCCCCCGGTGGCTACGAGCAGTACTTC.

The J gene is TRBJ1-5, the V gene TRBV7-2; D is perhaps TRBD1 (6 bases). The CDR3 has 14 amino acids. CDR1 and CDR2 from the germline V gene are SGHTA and FQGNSA. V was trimmed by 5 bases and J by 7 bases, leaving 15 bases between them. Here the CDR3 DNA reads TGTGCCAGCAGCCGGGAGGGGGGGCGGCAGCCCCAGCATTTT. Encoded protein: CASSREGGRQPQHF. Full variable domain (outside the CDR3, taken from reference TRBV7-2 and TRBJ1-5): GAGVSQSPSNKVTEKGKDVELRCDPISGHTALYWYRQSLGQGLEFLIYFQGNSAPDKSGLPSDRFSAERTGGSVSTLTIQRTQQEDSAVYLCASSREGGRQPQHFGDGTRLSIL.

This clone was recorded only once. Here the CDR3 reads CASSVSGPNQPQHF. Here the CDR3 DNA reads TGTGCCAGCAGTGTGTCGGGCCCCAATCAGCCCCAGCATTTT. The gene calls are TRBV6-4 and TRBJ1-5; no reliable D call. This CDR3 has 14 amino acids. V gave up 4 bases and J gave up 3 bases, with 10 bases separating them. The germline gives CDR1 MRHNA, CDR2 SNTAGT.

The CDR3 DNA sequence: TGCGCCAGCAGTCCTGAGGGTAGGGGAGTCAGTGAAAAACTGTTTTTT. This encodes CASSPEGRGVSEKLFF. The genes are TRBV5-1 and TRBJ1-4; tentatively, D is TRBD1 (5 bases). Germline V gives CDR1 SGHRS, CDR2 YFSETQ. This CDR3 has 16 residues. V lost 5 bases to trimming and J lost 7 bases, with 21 bases between them.

J is TRBJ1-1 and V is TRBV5-6, with D unclear. The CDR3 extends over 16 amino acids. Trimming shortened V by 0 bases and J by 0 bases, and 12 bases separated the two germline ends. Germline V gene sequence: CDR1 SGHDT, CDR2 YYEEEE. This CDR3 reads CASSLGSAALNTEAFF. CDR3 bases: TGTGCCAGCAGCTTGGGGTCTGCAGCGCTGAACACTGAAGCTTTCTTT.

The V call is TRBV6-6, the J call TRBJ1-2, with 7 bases lining up with TRBD1. V lost 5 bases and J lost 6; bases outside the gene matches: 3. The CDR3 length is 12 residues. Germline CDR1 is MNHNY and CDR2 is SVGAGI (reference sequence). CDR3 nucleotide sequence: TGTGCCAGCAGTAGACAGGGCCATGGCTACACCTTC. Translating it yields CASSRQGHGYTF.

This clone was seen once. DNA for the CDR3: TGTGCCAGCAGTTACACCGGGCGGCGAGCTAACTATGGCTACACCTTC. Amino acid sequence: CASSYTGRRANYGYTF. The chain combines TRBV6-5 with TRBJ1-2; no reliable D call. The CDR3 loop spans 16 amino acids. Germline CDR1 MNHEY, CDR2 SVGAGI. Trimming shortened V by 2 bases and J by 0 bases, and 13 bases separated the two germline ends.

This clone was detected only once. The genes are TRBV6-1 and TRBJ2-7; D possibly matches TRBD1 or TRBD2 (6 bases each). This CDR3 spans 16 amino acids. The germline gives CDR1 MNHNS, CDR2 SASEGT. Trimming stripped 3 bases from V and 0 bases from J, with 15 bases between. Here the CDR3 reads CASSEYGGISSYEQYF. The CDR3 DNA reads as TGTGCCAGCAGTGAGTACGGGGGCATCAGCTCCTACGAGCAGTACTTC.

This rearrangement joins TRBV29-1 to TRBJ1-5, with 7 positions matching TRBD1. Germline-derived CDR1 and CDR2 are SQVTM and ANQGSEA. J was trimmed by 6 bases and V by 4 bases; bases with no gene match: 6. The CDR3 is made up of 13 amino acids. This chain's CDR3 is CSVGGGGGQPQHF. CDR3 DNA sequence: TGCAGCGTTGGGGGAGGGGGCGGTCAGCCCCAGCATTTT. Full variable domain (missing parts from reference TRBV29-1 and TRBJ1-5): SAVISQKPSRDICQRGTSLTIQCQVDSQVTMMFWYRQQPGQSLTLIATANQGSEATYESGFVIDKFPISRPNLTFSTLTVSNMSPEDSSIYLCSVGGGGGQPQHFGDGTRLSIL.

The V and J genes are TRBV15 and TRBJ1-6; D is perhaps TRBD1 (6 bases). Trimming left V 3 bases short and J 7 bases short, with 10 bases between. The CDR3 length is 14 residues. Germline values: CDR1 LNHNV, CDR2 YYDKDF (reference sequence). CDR3 region: CATSRDSTNSPLHF. In DNA, the CDR3 is TGTGCCACCAGCAGGGACAGCACAAATTCACCCCTCCACTTT.

J is TRBJ1-5 and V is TRBV19, with 11 bases lining up with TRBD1. The trim removed 6 bases at V and 2 bases at J, leaving 6 bases unmatched. The CDR3 runs to 16 residues. CDR1 is LNHDA and CDR2 is SQIVND in the germline V gene (reference sequence). As DNA, the CDR3 is TGTGCCAGTAGGAGGACAGGGGGCGCGGGCAATCAGCCCCAGCATTTT. Its protein is CASRRTGGAGNQPQHF. Looking up the rest from reference TRBV19 and TRBJ1-5 gives the full variable domain: DGGITQSPKYLFRKEGQNVTLSCEQNLNHDAMYWYRQDPGQGLRLIYYSQIVNDFQKGDIAEGYSVSREKKESFPLTVTSAQKNPTAFYLCASRRTGGAGNQPQHFGDGTRLSIL.

The V gene is TRBV5-1, the J gene TRBJ2-1, with D perhaps being TRBD1 or TRBD2 (6 bases each). Germline assignment: CDR1 SGHRS and CDR2 YFSETQ. V lost 0 bases to trimming and J lost 7 bases, with 17 bases between them. The CDR3 covers 16 residues. CDR3 DNA: TGCGCCAGCAGCTTGGTACGGGGGCGTAGGTTTAATGAGCAGTTCTTC. This translates into CASSLVRGRRFNEQFF.

The chain joins TRBV6-6 to TRBJ2-5; D may be TRBD1 (6 bases). The CDR3 sequence is 12 residues long. Trimming pared 8 bases from V and 5 bases from J, leaving 12 bases between. Per germline, CDR1 MNHNY and CDR2 SVGAGI (reference sequence). CDR3 residues: CASLGGHETQYF. CDR3 DNA: TGTGCCAGCCTTGGGGGCCATGAGACCCAGTACTTC.

The gene calls are TRBV6-1 and TRBJ1-2; D is unclear. The CDR3 spans 11 residues. V shed 3 bases and J shed 2 bases, with 1 base lying between them. The V gene's germline CDR1 is MNHNS and CDR2 SASEGT. The CDR3 loop is CASSDNYGYTF. CDR3 bases: TGTGCCAGCAGTGACAACTATGGCTACACCTTC.

This clone was seen only once. The CDR3 DNA reads as TGTGCCAGCAGCCGAACGGACAGGACTTTCTCTGGAAACACCATATATTTT. It translates to CASSRTDRTFSGNTIYF. The chain carries TRBV7-8 and TRBJ1-3, with 7 positions matching TRBD1. V lost 5 bases, J lost 0 bases, and 10 bases stayed unmatched. The CDR3 extends over 17 amino acids. Germline V gene lookup returns CDR1 SGHVS and CDR2 FQNEAQ.

This clone was seen once. This sample also contains other DNA sequences that code for the same CDR3. The chain is built from TRBV10-2 and TRBJ1-1, with TRBD1 matching 9 bases. With 5 bases clipped from V and 5 bases from J, the junction kept 3 bases outside the gene matches. CDR1 is WSHSY, CDR2 SAAADI, per germline. The CDR3 is 13 residues long. CDR3 protein: CASSLTGGTEAFF. DNA for the CDR3: TGCGCCAGCAGTCTGACAGGGGGGACTGAAGCTTTCTTT.

The chain employs TRBV10-1 and TRBJ2-5; D call uncertain. The CDR3 loop spans 15 amino acids. Per the germline V gene, CDR1 is WNHNN and CDR2 is SYGVQD (reference sequence). V lost 0 bases and J 4 bases, leaving 12 bases between the germline ends. The CDR3 DNA follows: TGCGCCAGCAGTGAGTCCCCGGGCGCCGGAGAGACCCAGTACTTC. Translated: CASSESPGAGETQYF.

This clone was recorded once. This chain joins TRBV6-6 and TRBJ2-3, with 8 bases matching TRBD2. J was trimmed by 3 bases and V by 6 bases; bases with no gene match: 8. Looked up from germline, CDR1 is MNHNY and CDR2 is SVGAGI (reference sequence). This CDR3 comprises 15 residues. The CDR3 DNA is TGTGCCAGCAGGGACGGGGGGGCCGGAACAGATACGCAGTATTTT. Amino acid sequence: CASRDGGAGTDTQYF.

The gene calls are TRBV6-5 and TRBJ1-1; no clear D. V lost 5 bases to trimming and J lost 0 bases, with 13 bases between them. The CDR3 has 15 amino acids. Germline-derived CDR1 and CDR2 are MNHEY and SVGAGI. This chain's CDR3 is CASSAQQNMNTEAFF. The DNA for the CDR3 is TGTGCCAGCAGTGCCCAACAGAACATGAACACTGAAGCTTTCTTT.

This chain joins TRBV11-2 and TRBJ1-4, with no clear D. CDR3 length: 12 residues. V was shortened by 1 base and J by 7 bases, with 4 bases between the two germline ends. Per the germline V gene, CDR1 is SGHAT and CDR2 is FQNNGV. This CDR3 reads CASSLVAEKLFF. The CDR3 nucleotides read TGTGCCAGCAGCTTAGTGGCTGAAAAACTGTTTTTT.

The J gene is TRBJ1-1, the V gene TRBV2; D gene unclear. V was pared by 6 bases and J by 4 bases, with 12 bases between. The germline CDR1 and CDR2 sequences are SNHLY and FYNNEI. The CDR3 runs 13 residues. The CDR3 DNA sequence: TGTGCCAGCAGCAGAGCGGGGAGCACTGAAGCTTTCTTT. Protein sequence: CASSRAGSTEAFF.

The rearrangement uses TRBV9 and TRBJ2-7; D gene ambiguous. Germline assignment: CDR1 SGDLS and CDR2 YYNGEE. Trimming left V 4 bases short and J 2 bases short, with 10 bases between. This CDR3 comprises 13 residues. The CDR3 DNA reads TGTGCCAGCAGCAGCGAAGCGACCTACGAGCAGTACTTC. Protein: CASSSEATYEQYF.

V gene TRBV5-1 combines with J gene TRBJ1-1, with a weak D call TRBD1 (5 bases). Trimming stripped 4 bases from V and 1 base from J, with 8 bases between. The germline CDR1 and CDR2 sequences are SGHRS and YFSETQ. This CDR3 has 13 residues. The CDR3 here is CASSRGENTEAFF. The CDR3 DNA is TGCGCCAGCAGCAGGGGAGAGAACACTGAAGCTTTCTTT.

V usage is TRBV7-9 and J usage is TRBJ2-3; D might be TRBD1 (5 bases). The CDR3 sequence is 14 residues long. V lost 2 bases and J 5 bases, leaving 11 bases between the germline ends. Germline V gives CDR1 SEHNR, CDR2 FQNEAQ (reference sequence). CDR3 DNA sequence: TGTGCCAGCAGCTTACAGGGATCAATAGATACGCAGTATTTT. It codes for CASSLQGSIDTQYF.